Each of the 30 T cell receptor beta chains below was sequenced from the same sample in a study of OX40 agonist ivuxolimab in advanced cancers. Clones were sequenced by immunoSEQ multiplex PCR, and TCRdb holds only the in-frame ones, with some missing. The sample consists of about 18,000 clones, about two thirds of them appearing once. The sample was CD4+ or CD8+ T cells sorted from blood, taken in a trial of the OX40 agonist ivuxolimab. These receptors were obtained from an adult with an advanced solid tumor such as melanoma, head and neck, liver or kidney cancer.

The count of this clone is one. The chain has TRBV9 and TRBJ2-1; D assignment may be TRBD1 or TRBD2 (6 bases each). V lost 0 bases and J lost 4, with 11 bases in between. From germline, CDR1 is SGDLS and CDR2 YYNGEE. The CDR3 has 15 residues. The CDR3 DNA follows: TGTGCCAGCAGCGTAGGGGGGGCGGATTACAATGAGCAGTTCTTC. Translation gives CASSVGGADYNEQFF.

The CDR3, as DNA: TGTGCCAGCAGTTTCACAGCGGGAGTATGGAGCGAGCAGTACTTC. It is translated as CASSFTAGVWSEQYF. The V gene is TRBV28, the J gene TRBJ2-7, with 8 bases matching TRBD2. V was clipped by 3 bases and J by 6 bases; unmatched bases: 10. Germline V gene sequence: CDR1 MDHEN, CDR2 SYDVKM. The length of the CDR3 is 15 residues.

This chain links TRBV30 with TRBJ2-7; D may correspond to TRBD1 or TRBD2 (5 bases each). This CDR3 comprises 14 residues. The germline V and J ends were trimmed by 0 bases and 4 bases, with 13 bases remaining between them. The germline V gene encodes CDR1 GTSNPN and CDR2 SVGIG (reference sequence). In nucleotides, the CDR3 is TGTGCCTGGAGTGTGGACTCTGGGGCTTACGAGCAGTACTTC. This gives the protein CAWSVDSGAYEQYF.

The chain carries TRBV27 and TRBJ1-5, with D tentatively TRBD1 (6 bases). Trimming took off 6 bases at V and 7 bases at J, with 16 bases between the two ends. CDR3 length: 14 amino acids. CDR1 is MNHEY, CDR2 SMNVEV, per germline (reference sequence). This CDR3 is CASSMRGVRQPQHF. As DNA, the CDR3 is TGTGCCAGCAGCATGAGGGGGGTTCGGCAGCCCCAGCATTTT.

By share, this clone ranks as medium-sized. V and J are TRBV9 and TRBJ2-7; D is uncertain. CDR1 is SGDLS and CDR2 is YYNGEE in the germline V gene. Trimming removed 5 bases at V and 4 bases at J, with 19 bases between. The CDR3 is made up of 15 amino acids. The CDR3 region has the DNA TGTGCCAGCAGTTCTACAAGGCGTAGCCTTTACGAGCAGTACTTC. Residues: CASSSTRRSLYEQYF.

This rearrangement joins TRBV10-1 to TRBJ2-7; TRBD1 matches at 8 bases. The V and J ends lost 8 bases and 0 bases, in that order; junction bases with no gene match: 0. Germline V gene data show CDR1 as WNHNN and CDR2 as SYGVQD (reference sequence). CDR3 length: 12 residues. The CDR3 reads CASGTGSYEQYF. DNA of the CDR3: TGCGCCAGCGGGACAGGCTCCTACGAGCAGTACTTC.

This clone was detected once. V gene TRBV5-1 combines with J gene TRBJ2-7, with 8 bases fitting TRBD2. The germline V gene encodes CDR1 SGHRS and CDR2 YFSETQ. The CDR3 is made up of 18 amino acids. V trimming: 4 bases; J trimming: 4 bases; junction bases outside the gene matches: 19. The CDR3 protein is CASSEKSKAGEFLYEQYF. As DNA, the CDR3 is TGCGCCAGCAGCGAAAAGTCCAAAGCGGGAGAATTCTTATACGAGCAGTACTTC.

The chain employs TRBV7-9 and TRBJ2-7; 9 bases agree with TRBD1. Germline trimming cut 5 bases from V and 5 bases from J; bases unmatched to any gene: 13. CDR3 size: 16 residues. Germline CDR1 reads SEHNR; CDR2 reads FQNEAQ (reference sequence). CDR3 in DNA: TGTGCCAGCAGCACGGGGACAGGGCTAAGGAGGGACGAGCAGTACTTC. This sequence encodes CASSTGTGLRRDEQYF.

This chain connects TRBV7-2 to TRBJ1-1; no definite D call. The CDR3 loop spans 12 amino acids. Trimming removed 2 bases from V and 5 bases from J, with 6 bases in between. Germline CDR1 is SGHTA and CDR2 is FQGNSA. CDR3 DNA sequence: TGTGCCAGCAGCTTAAGTGTGACTGAAGCTTTCTTT. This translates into CASSLSVTEAFF.

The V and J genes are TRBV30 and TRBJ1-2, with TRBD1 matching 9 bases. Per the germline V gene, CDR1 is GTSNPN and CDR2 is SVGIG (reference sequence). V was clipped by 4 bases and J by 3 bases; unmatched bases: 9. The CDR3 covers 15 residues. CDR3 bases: TGTGCCTGGACCGTAGGGACAGGGTATCACTATGGCTACACCTTC. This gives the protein CAWTVGTGYHYGYTF.

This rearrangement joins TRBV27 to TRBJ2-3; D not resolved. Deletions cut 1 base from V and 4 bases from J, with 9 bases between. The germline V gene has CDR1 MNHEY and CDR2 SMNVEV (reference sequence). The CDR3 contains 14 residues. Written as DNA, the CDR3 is TGTGCCAGCAGTTTATATGAGTCGGCAGATACGCAGTATTTT. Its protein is CASSLYESADTQYF.

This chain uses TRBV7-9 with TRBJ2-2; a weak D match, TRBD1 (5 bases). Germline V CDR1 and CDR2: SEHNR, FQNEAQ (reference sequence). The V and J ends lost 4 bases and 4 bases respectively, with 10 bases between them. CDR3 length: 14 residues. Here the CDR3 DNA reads TGTGCCAGCAGCTGGCCCGACAGCACCGGGGAGCTGTTTTTT. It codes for CASSWPDSTGELFF.

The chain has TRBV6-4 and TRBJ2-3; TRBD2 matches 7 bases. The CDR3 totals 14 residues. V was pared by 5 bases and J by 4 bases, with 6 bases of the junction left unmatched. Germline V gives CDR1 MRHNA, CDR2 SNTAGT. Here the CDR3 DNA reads TGTGCCAGCAGTCCTAGCGGACCGGCAGATACGCAGTATTTT. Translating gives CASSPSGPADTQYF.

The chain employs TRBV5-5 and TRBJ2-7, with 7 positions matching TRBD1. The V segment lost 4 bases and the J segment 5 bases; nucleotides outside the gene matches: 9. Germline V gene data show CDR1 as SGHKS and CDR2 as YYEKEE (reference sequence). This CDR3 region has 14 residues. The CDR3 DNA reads TGTGCCAGCAGCCCCGGGACAGAAGTCCACGAGCAGTACTTC. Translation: CASSPGTEVHEQYF.

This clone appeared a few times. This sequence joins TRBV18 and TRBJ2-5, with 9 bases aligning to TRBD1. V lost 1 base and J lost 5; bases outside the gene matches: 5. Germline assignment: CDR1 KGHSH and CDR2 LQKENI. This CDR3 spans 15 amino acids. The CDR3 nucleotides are TGTGCCAGCTCACCACTGGGACAGGGAGGCGAGACCCAGTACTTC. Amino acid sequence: CASSPLGQGGETQYF.

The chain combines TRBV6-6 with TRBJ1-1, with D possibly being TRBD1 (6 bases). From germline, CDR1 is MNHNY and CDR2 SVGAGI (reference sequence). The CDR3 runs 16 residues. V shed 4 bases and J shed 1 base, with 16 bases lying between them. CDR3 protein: CASSSTLQGTNTEAFF. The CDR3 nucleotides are TGTGCCAGCAGTTCCACCTTACAGGGAACGAACACTGAAGCTTTCTTT.

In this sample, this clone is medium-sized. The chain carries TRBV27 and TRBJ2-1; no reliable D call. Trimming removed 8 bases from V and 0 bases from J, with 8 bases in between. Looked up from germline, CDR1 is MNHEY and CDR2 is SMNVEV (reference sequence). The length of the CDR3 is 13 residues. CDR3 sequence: CASAWSSYNEQFF. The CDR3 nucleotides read TGTGCCAGCGCCTGGAGCTCCTACAATGAGCAGTTCTTC.

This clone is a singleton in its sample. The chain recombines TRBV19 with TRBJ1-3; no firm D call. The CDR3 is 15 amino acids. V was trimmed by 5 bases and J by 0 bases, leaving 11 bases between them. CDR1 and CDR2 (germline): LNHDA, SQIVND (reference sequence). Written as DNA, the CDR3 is TGTGCCAGTAGTCCCGAGACGAGCTCTGGAAACACCATATATTTT. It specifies CASSPETSSGNTIYF.

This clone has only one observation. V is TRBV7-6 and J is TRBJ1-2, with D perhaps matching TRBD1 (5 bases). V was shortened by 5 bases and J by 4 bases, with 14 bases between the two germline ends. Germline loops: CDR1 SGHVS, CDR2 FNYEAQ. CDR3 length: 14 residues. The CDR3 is CASSRGTGPYGYTF. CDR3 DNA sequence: TGTGCCAGCAGCCGAGGTACAGGTCCCTATGGCTACACCTTC.

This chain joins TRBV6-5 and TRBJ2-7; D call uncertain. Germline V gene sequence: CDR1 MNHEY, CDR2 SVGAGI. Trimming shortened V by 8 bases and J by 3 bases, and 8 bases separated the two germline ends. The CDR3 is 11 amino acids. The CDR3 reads CASSRSYEQYF. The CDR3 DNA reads TGTGCCAGCTCGCGGAGCTACGAGCAGTACTTC.

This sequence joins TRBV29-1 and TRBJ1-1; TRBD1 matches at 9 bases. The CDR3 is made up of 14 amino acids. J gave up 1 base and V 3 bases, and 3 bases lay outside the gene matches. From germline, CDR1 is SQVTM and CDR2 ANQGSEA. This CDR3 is CSVDGTGWNTEAFF. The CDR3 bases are TGCAGCGTTGACGGGACAGGGTGGAACACTGAAGCTTTCTTT.

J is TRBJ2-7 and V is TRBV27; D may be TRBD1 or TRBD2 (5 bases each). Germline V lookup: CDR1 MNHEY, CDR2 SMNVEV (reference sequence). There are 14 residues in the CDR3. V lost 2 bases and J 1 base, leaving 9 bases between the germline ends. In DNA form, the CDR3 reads TGTGCCAGCAGTTTAAGCTGGGGGTCCTACGAGCAGTACTTC. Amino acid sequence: CASSLSWGSYEQYF.

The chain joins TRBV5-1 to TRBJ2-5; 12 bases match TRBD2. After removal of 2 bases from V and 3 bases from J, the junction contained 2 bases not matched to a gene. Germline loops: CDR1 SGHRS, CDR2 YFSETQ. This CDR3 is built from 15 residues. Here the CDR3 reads CASSFWTSGEETQYF. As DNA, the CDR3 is TGCGCCAGCAGCTTCTGGACTAGCGGGGAAGAGACCCAGTACTTC.

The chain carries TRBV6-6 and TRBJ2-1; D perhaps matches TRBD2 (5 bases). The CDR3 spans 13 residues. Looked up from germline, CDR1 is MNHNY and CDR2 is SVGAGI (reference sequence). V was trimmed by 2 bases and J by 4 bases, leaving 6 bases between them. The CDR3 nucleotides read TGTGCCAGCAGTTACGGCGGGTACAATGAGCAGTTCTTC. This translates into CASSYGGYNEQFF.

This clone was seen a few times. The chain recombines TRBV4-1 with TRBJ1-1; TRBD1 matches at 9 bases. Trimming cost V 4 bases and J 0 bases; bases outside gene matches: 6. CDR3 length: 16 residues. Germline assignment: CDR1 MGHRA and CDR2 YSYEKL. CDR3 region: CASSPRQGGMNTEAFF. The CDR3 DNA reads TGCGCCAGCAGCCCACGACAGGGGGGCATGAACACTGAAGCTTTCTTT.

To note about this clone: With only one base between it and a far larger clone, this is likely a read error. The CDR3 loop is CASSLRRGGPTEAFF. The CDR3 DNA sequence: TGTGCCAGCAGTTTACGACGTGGAGGGCCCACTGAAGCTTTCTTT. The genes are TRBV28 and TRBJ1-1, with D unresolved. Germline-derived CDR1 and CDR2 are MDHEN and SYDVKM. The CDR3 consists of 15 residues. Trimming took 2 bases from V and 4 from J, leaving 14 bases between them.

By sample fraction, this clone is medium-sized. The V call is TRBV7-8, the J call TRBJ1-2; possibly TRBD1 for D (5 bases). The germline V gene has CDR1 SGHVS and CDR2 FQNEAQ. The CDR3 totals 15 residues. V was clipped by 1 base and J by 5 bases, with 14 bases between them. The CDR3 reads CASSLGAGEGYGYTF. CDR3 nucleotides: TGTGCCAGCAGCTTAGGTGCGGGGGAAGGGTATGGCTACACCTTC.

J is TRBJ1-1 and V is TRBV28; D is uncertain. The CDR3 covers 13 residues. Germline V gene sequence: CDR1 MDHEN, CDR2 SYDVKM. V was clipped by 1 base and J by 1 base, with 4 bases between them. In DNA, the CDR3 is TGTGCCAGCAGTTTATTTGAGAACACTGAAGCTTTCTTT. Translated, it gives CASSLFENTEAFF. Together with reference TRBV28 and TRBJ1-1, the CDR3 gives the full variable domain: DVKVTQSSRYLVKRTGEKVFLECVQDMDHENMFWYRQDPGLGLRLIYFSYDVKMKEKGDIPEGYSVSREKKERFSLILESASTNQTSMYLCASSLFENTEAFFGQGTRLTVV.

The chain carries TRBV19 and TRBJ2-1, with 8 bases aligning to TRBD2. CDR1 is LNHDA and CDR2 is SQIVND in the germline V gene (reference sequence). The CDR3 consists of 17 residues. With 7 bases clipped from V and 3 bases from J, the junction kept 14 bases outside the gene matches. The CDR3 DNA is TGTGCCAGTACCCAGTCTGGGAGCGGGAGACGCTACAATGAGCAGTTCTTC. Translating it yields CASTQSGSGRRYNEQFF.

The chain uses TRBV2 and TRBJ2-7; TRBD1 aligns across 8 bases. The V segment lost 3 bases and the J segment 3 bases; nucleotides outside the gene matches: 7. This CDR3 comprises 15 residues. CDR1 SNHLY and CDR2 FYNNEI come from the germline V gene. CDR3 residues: CASSEGLGQVYEQYF. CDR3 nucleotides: TGTGCCAGCAGTGAGGGTTTGGGACAGGTCTACGAGCAGTACTTC.